There are many counts of the clone carrying this TCR beta chain. What it binds is not known. Transcripts of RNA were the source for amplifying TCR beta CDR3 regions. The first-round RT-PCR employed HTBI primers together with the Qiagen OneStep RT-PCR kit. A multiplex PCR was then performed as the second round. TCRdb called the multiplex PCR reads again in MiXCR, with one record for every CDR3 protein. The sample consists of hundreds of thousands of distinct CDR3 sequences, 21% of them appearing once. This sample is drawn from a study of Graves' ophthalmopathy and Graves' hyperthyroidism. Regarding the study as a whole: From stable hyperthyroidism, ophthalmopathy was separated by a 13-signature model with approximately 90% sensitivity and 75% to 82% specificity. In blood appeared most of the expanded thyroid clonotypes whose frequency exceeded 0.001.

Hyperthyroidism counted as stable given no ophthalmopathy within 18 months of follow-up. The V and J ends lost 7 bases and 8 bases, in that order; junction bases with no gene match: 7. The length of the CDR3 is 13 residues. The germline CDR1 and CDR2 sequences are MNHNS and SASEGT. V usage is TRBV6-1 and J usage is TRBJ1-2; the match to TRBD1 covers 10 bases. This clonotype was sampled from a woman aged 18 to 35 with stable Graves' hyperthyroidism. Sequencing input: peripheral blood. CDR3 nucleotide sequence: TGTGCCAGCAATGGGGACAGGGGAGGAGGCTACACCTTC. Translation gives CASNGDRGGGYTF.